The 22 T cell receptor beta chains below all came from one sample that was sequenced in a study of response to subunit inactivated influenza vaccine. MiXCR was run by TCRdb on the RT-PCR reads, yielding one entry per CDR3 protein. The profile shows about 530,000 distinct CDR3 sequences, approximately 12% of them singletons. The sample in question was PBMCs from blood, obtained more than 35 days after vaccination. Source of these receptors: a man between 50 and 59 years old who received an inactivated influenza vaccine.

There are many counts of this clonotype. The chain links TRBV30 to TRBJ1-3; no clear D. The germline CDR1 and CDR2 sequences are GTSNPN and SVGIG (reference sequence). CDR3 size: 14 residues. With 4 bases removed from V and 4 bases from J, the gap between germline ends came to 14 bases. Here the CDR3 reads CAWTMEVAGNTIYF. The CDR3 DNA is TGTGCCTGGACCATGGAGGTGGCAGGAAACACCATATATTTT. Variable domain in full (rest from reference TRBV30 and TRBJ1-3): SQTIHQWPATLVQPVGSPLSLECTVEGTSNPNLYWYRQAAGRGLQLLFYSVGIGQISSEVPQNLSASRPQDRQFILSSKKLLLSDSGFYLCAWTMEVAGNTIYFGEGSWLTVV.

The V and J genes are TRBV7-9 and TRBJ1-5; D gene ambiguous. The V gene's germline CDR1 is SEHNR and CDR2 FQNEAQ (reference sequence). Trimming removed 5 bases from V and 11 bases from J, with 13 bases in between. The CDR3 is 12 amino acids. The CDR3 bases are TGTGCCAGCAGCCCTTTTGGCGGGGCCCAGCATTTT. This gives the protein CASSPFGGAQHF.

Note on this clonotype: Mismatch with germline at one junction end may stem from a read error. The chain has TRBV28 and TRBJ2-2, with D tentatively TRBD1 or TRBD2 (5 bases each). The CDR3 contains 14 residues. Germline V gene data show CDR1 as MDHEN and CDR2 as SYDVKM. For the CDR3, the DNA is TGTGCCAGCGCCACCTACGAGGACACCGGGGAGCTGGTTTTT. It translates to CASATYEDTGELVF.

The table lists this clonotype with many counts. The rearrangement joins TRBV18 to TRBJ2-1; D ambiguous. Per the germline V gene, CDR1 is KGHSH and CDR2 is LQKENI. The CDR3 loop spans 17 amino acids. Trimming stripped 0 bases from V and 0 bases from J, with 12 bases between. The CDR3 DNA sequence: TGTGCCAGCTCACCACCGAATAGCCCAGGCTCCTACAATGAGCAGTTCTTC. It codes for CASSPPNSPGSYNEQFF.

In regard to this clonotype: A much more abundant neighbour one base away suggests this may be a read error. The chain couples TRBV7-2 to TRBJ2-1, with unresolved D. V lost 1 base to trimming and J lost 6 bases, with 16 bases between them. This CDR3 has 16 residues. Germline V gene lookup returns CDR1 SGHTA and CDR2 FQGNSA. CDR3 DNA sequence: TGTGCCAGCAGCTTAGGACGAGGCAGCGTCTGCAATGAGCAGTTCTTC. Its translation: CASSLGRGSVCNEQFF.

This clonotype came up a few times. The CDR3 DNA follows: TGCAGCGTTGAAGGGATGTCCCTAAGGAACACTGAAGCTTTCTTT. This encodes CSVEGMSLRNTEAFF. The chain has TRBV29-1 and TRBJ1-1; D uncertain. V was clipped by 1 base and J by 1 base, with 13 bases between them. The germline gives CDR1 SQVTM, CDR2 ANQGSEA. The CDR3 runs 15 residues. The entire variable domain, with the rest obtained from reference TRBV29-1 and TRBJ1-1, is as follows: SAVISQKPSRDICQRGTSLTIQCQVDSQVTMMFWYRQQPGQSLTLIATANQGSEATYESGFVIDKFPISRPNLTFSTLTVSNMSPEDSSIYLCSVEGMSLRNTEAFFGQGTRLTVV.

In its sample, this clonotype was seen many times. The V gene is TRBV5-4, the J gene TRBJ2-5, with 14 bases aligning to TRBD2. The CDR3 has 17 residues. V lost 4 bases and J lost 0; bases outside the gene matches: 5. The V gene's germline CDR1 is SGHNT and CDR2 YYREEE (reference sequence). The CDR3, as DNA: TGTGCCAGCAGCCCCGGGACTAGCGGGAGTAACCAAGAGACCCAGTACTTC. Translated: CASSPGTSGSNQETQYF.

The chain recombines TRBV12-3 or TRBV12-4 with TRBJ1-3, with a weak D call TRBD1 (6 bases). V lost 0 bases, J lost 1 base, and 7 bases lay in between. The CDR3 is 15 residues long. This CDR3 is CASSLAGASGNTIYF. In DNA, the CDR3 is TGTGCCAGCAGTTTAGCGGGGGCGTCTGGAAACACCATATATTTT.

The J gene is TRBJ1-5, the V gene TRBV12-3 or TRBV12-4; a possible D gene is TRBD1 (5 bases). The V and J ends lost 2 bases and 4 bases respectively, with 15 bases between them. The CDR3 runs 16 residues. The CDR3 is CASSLLIWGDNQPQHF. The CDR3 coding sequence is TGTGCCAGCAGTTTACTTATATGGGGGGATAATCAGCCCCAGCATTTT.

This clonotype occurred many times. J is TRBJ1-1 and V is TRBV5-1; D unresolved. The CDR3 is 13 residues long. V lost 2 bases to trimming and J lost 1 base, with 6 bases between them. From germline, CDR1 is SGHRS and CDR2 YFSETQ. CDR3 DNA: TGCGCCAGCAGCTTTGGGGAGAACACTGAAGCTTTCTTT. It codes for CASSFGENTEAFF.

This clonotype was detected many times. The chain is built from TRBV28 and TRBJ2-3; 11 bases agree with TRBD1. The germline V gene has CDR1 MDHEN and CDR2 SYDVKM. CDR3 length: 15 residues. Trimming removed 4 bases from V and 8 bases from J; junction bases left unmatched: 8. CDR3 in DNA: TGTGCCAGCAGTTCGGTCGGACAGGGGGCGAGTACGCAGTATTTT. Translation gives CASSSVGQGASTQYF.

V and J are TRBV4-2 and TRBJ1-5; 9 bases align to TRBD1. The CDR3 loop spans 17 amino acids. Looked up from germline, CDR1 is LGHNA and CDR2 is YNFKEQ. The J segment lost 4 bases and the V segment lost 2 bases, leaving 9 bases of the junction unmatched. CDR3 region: CASSQSGTGSFNQPQHF. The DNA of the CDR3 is TGTGCCAGCAGCCAATCCGGGACAGGGTCTTTTAATCAGCCCCAGCATTTT.

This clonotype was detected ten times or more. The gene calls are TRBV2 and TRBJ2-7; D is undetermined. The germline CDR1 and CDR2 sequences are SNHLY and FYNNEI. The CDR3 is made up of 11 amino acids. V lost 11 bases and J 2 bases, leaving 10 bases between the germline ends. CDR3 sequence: CASGTTYEQYF. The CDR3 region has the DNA TGTGCCTCGGGCACTACCTACGAGCAGTACTTC.

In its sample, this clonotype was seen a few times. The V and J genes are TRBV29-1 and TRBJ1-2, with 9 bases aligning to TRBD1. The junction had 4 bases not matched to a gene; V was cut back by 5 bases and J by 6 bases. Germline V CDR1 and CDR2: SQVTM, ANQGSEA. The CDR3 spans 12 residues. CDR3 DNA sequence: TGCAGCGTTTGGACAGGGGTGAATGGCTACACCTTC. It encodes CSVWTGVNGYTF.

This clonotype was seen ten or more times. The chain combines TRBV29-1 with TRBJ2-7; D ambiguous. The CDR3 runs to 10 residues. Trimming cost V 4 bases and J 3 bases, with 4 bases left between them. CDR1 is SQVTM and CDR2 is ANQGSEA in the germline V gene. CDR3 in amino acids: CSVGDYEQYF. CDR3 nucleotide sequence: TGCAGCGTTGGGGACTACGAGCAGTACTTC.

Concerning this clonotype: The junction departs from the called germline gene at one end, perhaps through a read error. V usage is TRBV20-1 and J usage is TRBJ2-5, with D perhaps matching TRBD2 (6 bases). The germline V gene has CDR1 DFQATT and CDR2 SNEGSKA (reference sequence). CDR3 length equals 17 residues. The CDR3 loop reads CCARDQGGRSIQETQYF. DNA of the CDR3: TGCTGTGCTAGAGATCAGGGAGGACGGAGCATACAAGAGACCCAGTACTTC.

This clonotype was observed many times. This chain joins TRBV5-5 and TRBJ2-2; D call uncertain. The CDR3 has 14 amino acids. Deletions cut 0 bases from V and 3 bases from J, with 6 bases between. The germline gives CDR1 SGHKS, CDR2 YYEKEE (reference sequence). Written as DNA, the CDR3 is TGTGCCAGCAGCTTGGCCGGGCACACCGGGGAGCTGTTTTTT. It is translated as CASSLAGHTGELFF.

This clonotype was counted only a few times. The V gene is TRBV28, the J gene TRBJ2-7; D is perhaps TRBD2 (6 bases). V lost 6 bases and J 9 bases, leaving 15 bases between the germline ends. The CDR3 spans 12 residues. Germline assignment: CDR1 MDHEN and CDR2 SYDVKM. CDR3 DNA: TGTGCCAGCAGCCCGCGGGGTACCGGGCAGTACTTC. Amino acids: CASSPRGTGQYF.

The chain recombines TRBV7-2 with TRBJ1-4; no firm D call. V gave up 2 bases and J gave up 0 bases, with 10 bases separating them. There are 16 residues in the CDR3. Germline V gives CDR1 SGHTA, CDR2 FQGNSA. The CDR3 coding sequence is TGTGCCAGCAGCTTAAGGAGGATCGCAACTAATGAAAAACTGTTTTTT. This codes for CASSLRRIATNEKLFF.

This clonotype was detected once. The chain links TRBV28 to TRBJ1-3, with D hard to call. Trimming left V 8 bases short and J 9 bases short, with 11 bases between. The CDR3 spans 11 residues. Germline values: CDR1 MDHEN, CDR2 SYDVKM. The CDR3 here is CASGERSTIYF. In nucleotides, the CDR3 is TGTGCCAGCGGCGAGCGTAGCACCATATATTTT.

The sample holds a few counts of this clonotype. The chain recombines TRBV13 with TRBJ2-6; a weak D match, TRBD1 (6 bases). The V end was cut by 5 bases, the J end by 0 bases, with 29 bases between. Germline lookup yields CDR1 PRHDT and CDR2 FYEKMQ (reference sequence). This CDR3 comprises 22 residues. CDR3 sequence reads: CASSRLTGGGRLPHSGANVLTF. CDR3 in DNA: TGTGCCAGCAGCCGTTTGACAGGAGGTGGTAGACTTCCCCACTCTGGGGCCAACGTCCTGACTTTC. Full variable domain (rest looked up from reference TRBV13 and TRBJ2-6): AAGVIQSPRHLIKEKRETATLKCYPIPRHDTVYWYQQGPGQDPQFLISFYEKMQSDKGSIPDRFSAQQFSDYHSELNMSSLELGDSALYFCASSRLTGGGRLPHSGANVLTFGAGSRLTVL.

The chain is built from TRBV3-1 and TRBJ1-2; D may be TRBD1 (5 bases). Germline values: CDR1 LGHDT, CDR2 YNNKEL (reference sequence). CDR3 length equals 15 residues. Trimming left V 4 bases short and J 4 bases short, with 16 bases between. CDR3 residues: CASSRRGPKGYGYTF. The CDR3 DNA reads TGTGCCAGCAGCCGCCGGGGCCCCAAGGGCTATGGCTACACCTTC.